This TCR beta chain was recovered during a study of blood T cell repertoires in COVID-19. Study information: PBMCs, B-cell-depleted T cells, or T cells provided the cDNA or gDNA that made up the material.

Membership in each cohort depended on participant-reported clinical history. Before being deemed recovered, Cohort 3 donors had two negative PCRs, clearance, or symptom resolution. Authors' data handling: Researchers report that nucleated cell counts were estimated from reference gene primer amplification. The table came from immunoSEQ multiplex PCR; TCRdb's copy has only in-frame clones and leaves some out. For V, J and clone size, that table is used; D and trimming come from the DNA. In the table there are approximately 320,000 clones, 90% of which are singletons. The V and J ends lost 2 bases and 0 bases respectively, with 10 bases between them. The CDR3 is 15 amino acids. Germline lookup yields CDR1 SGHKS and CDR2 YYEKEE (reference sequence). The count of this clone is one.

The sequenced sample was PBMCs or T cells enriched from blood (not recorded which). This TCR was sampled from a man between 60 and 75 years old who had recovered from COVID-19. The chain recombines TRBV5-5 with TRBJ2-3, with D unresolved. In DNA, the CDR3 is TGTGCCAGCAGCTTCGATGAGGTTAGCACAGATACGCAGTATTTT. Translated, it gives CASSFDEVSTDTQYF. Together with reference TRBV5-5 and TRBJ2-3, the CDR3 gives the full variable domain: DAGVTQSPTHLIKTRGQQVTLRCSPISGHKSVSWYQQVLGQGPQFIFQYYEKEERGRGNFPDRFSARQFPNYSSELNVNALLLGDSALYLCASSFDEVSTDTQYFGPGTRLTVL.